This T cell receptor (beta chain) is from a study of tissue T cells after allogeneic stem cell transplantation (dated by TCRdb to the early 2020s). Notes on the research overall: If a tissue had multiple samples, a pathologist reviewed H&E sections so that samples with histologically apparent lymphocytes got priority for sequencing. The study profiled TCR beta repertoires across many tissues from research autopsies of patients with and without GVHD, plus mouse models of GVHD. The human arm was a prospective observational study without blinding or randomization. What the study reported, not specific to this receptor: Within patients, how anatomically similar tissues were was a major factor shaping TCR repertoire composition, regardless of disease or transplant status. In both patients and mice, only a limited portion of the TCR repertoire detected in tissues was captured by blood and spleen T cells. Only a few T cell clones appeared in more than one patient, yet motif-based clustering showed tissue-specific repertoire signatures that were shared between patients. For the non-GVHD comparator patients, no blood samples were available. Which tissue TCRs were alloreactive or antigen-specific was not determined in the study, and some clones might have been persisting host cells. The patient cohort was small and varied clinically, and sampling depth was recognized as a limitation.

The sample's time point label is to be understood as: human tissue collected at research (rapid) autopsy. Three non-HCT comparator patients who had other cancers, at least five GI tract samples, and no known GI disease at death were chosen retrospectively. After a median post-mortem interval of about 9.8 hours, the autopsy tissues collected included GI sites spanning esophagus to rectum, along with liver, skin and lymphoid organs including spleen. Each autopsy specimen was cut in two, with one portion flash-frozen in liquid nitrogen and the remainder formalin-fixed, and the outer muscle layers of GI specimens were removed. To extract genomic DNA from frozen tissues, either the Mag-Bind Blood & Tissue DNA HDQ 96 Kit on a Chemagic 360 or the DNeasy Blood & Tissue Kit was used. Extracted DNA was further purified with the Genomic DNA Clean & Concentrator-25 kit because of concern about red blood cell contamination.

The germline V gene gives CDR1 as SGHNT and CDR2 as YENEEA. The CDR3 goes from the cysteine to the phenylalanine over 13 residues. Only CDR3 DNA remains: 39 bases, in frame from the first base. Trimming takes 3 bases from V and 5 bases from J, and the germline ends sit 7 bases apart. This clone has just a few counts. It lacks a known antigen. Nothing much larger sits one base from this clone, and base qualities are not available. The library was obtained by the immunoSEQ multiplex PCR assay. Adaptive Biotechnologies performed the TCRbeta CDR3 sequencing at survey depth and reported CDR3 sequences, V/J genes, productive frequency and template counts. Amplification of TCR beta CDR3 regions was performed from genomic DNA rather than from RNA. The paper's data handling went like this. Pairwise repertoire overlap between tissues was quantified with Jensen-Shannon divergence, where 1 means complete divergence and 0 identical. Tissues were clustered by single-linkage agglomerative hierarchical clustering of pairwise JSD values and displayed as dendrograms. GLIPH2 was run on all patient samples with simulation_depth 1000, kmer_min_depth 3, cdr3_length_cutoff 8, keeping groups with more than two unique CDR3s. In a standardized tissue-overlap score, Jaccard GLIPH-group overlap across patients was extrapolated to a standard repertoire size of 1000 clones. Linear mixed-effect models, with tissue included as a fixed effect and individual included as a random effect, were used to assess associations of diversity with clinical or experimental variables. The source is immuneACCESS, and TCRdb retained only in-frame sequences with V and J called. Part of the clones is not carried over; for the studies checked, unresolved V genes explain less than half of this, and the remainder is unexplained. V and J calls and clone size are as listed in that table; D and trimming were resolved from the DNA. In all, the sample holds 9,500 to 15,000 clones, and around 70% of those were seen once. Approximately 15% of the sample rests with the top ten.

Here the sequenced sample was tissue from the right colon, taken at autopsy. This chain joins TRBV11-3 to TRBJ2-2; the D gene cannot be resolved reliably. This TCR was recovered from a woman aged 18-55 years with breast cancer. CDR3 sequence: CASSFSTTGELFF. The DNA sequence follows: TGTGCCAGCAGCTTTTCGACGACCGGGGAGCTGTTTTTT.